A single sample gave rise to the 15 T cell receptor beta chains below, sequenced in a study of response to subunit inactivated influenza vaccine. In TCRdb, the RT-PCR reads were re-called with MiXCR into one record per CDR3 protein. The sample lists under 550,000 distinct CDR3 sequences, around 8% occurring once. This specimen was PBMCs from blood, taken 23 to 25 months after vaccination. The origin of the receptors is a man aged 50 to 75 who received an inactivated influenza vaccine.

This clonotype appeared many times. The chain recombines TRBV20-1 with TRBJ2-6, with D hard to call. This CDR3 has 18 residues. V was cut by 3 bases and J by 0 bases, with 18 bases left in between. CDR1 is DFQATT, CDR2 SNEGSKA, per germline (reference sequence). In DNA form, the CDR3 reads TGCAGTGCTAGGGCACGGGCCTGGGGTGCCTCTGGGGCCAACGTCCTGACTTTC. Encoded protein: CSARARAWGASGANVLTF.

In its sample, this clonotype was seen a few times. The V call is TRBV24-1, the J call TRBJ2-1, with D perhaps TRBD2 (5 bases). CDR1 KGHDR and CDR2 SFDVKD come from the germline V gene. V dropped 2 bases and J dropped 0 bases, with 10 bases sitting between them. This CDR3 region has 16 residues. In DNA form, the CDR3 reads TGTGCCACCAGTGATTGGACTGCGAGCTCCTACAATGAGCAGTTCTTC. This translates into CATSDWTASSYNEQFF.

At least ten counts were recorded for this clonotype. This chain connects TRBV14 to TRBJ2-3, with 10 bases identical to TRBD1. The CDR3 spans 15 residues. Germline CDR1 reads SGHDN; CDR2 reads FVKESK. With 4 bases clipped from V and 2 bases from J, the junction kept 3 bases outside the gene matches. DNA for the CDR3: TGTGCCAGCAGCCCGGACAGGGGGTTCACAGATACGCAGTATTTT. Amino acids: CASSPDRGFTDTQYF.

This clonotype turned up a few times. The rearrangement links TRBV29-1 to TRBJ2-2; 7 bases are shared with TRBD1. Germline CDR1 is SQVTM and CDR2 is ANQGSEA. This CDR3 is built from 13 residues. V was clipped by 8 bases and J by 3 bases; unmatched bases: 6. CDR3 in amino acids: CSTRQGYTGELFF. The CDR3 region has the DNA TGCAGCACCCGACAGGGATACACCGGGGAGCTGTTTTTT.

This clonotype was seen more than once but under ten times. The rearrangement joins TRBV4-3 to TRBJ2-7; 10 bases line up with TRBD1. Trimming removed 0 bases from V and 7 bases from J; junction bases left unmatched: 9. The germline CDR1 and CDR2 sequences are LGHNA and YSLEER. CDR3 size: 16 residues. The CDR3 sequence is CASSQDLGTGVAEQYF. The CDR3 DNA reads TGCGCCAGCAGCCAAGACCTCGGGACAGGGGTTGCGGAGCAGTACTTC.

This chain uses TRBV7-9 with TRBJ1-1; 8 bases align to TRBD1. V was clipped by 1 base and J by 5 bases; unmatched bases: 3. The CDR3 is 14 residues long. Germline V gene data show CDR1 as SEHNR and CDR2 as FQNEAQ (reference sequence). CDR3 residues: CASSLGRQGTEAFF. For the CDR3, the DNA is TGTGCCAGCAGCTTAGGAAGACAGGGGACTGAAGCTTTCTTT. The full variable domain, in which reference TRBV7-9 and TRBJ1-1 provide the parts outside the CDR3, is DTGVSQNPRHKITKRGQNVTFRCDPISEHNRLYWYRQTLGQGPEFLTYFQNEAQLEKSRLLSDRFSAERPKGSFSTLEIQRTEQGDSAMYLCASSLGRQGTEAFFGQGTRLTVV.

J is TRBJ2-3 and V is TRBV5-4, with 14 nucleotides matching TRBD2. Per the germline V gene, CDR1 is SGHNT and CDR2 is YYREEE (reference sequence). With V trimmed by 4 bases and J by 4 bases, 5 bases remained unmatched. The CDR3 has 16 amino acids. The CDR3 DNA sequence: TGTGCCAGCAGCGAAGGGACTAGCGGGAGAGCAGATACGCAGTATTTT. This gives the protein CASSEGTSGRADTQYF.

This clonotype was observed a handful of times. The rearrangement uses TRBV20-1 and TRBJ2-3; D possibly matches TRBD1 or TRBD2 (5 bases each). V gave up 6 bases and J gave up 2 bases, with 15 bases separating them. Germline V gene lookup returns CDR1 DFQATT and CDR2 SNEGSKA (reference sequence). This CDR3 region has 14 residues. The CDR3 coding sequence is TGCAGTGCGGTCCGGGACCCCGTCACAGATACGCAGTATTTT. Translation gives CSAVRDPVTDTQYF.

This clonotype was found many times. The chain has TRBV20-1 and TRBJ1-2; TRBD1 matches 7 bases. The length of the CDR3 is 16 residues. The germline V gene has CDR1 DFQATT and CDR2 SNEGSKA (reference sequence). Trimming took 6 bases from V and 6 from J; bases not matched to a gene: 19. The CDR3 is CSAGRAGTASADGYTF. DNA of the CDR3: TGCAGTGCAGGGAGAGCCGGGACAGCCTCTGCGGATGGCTACACCTTC.

This clonotype has more than one count but fewer than ten. The CDR3 spells CASSQTSNYEQYF. Here the CDR3 DNA reads TGTGCCAGCAGCCAAACTAGCAACTACGAGCAGTACTTC. This rearrangement joins TRBV7-3 to TRBJ2-7; D might be TRBD2 (6 bases). The CDR3 spans 13 residues. Trimming stripped 5 bases from V and 3 bases from J, with 11 bases between. Germline CDR1 SGHTA, CDR2 FQGTGA.

V gene TRBV7-2 combines with J gene TRBJ2-1; 8 bases line up with TRBD2. The CDR3 length is 14 residues. J gave up 7 bases and V 5 bases, and 7 bases lay outside the gene matches. Germline values: CDR1 SGHTA, CDR2 FQGNSA. Here the CDR3 DNA reads TGTGCCAGCAGCCTAGGGACTAGTTGGAATGAGCAGTTCTTC. This gives the protein CASSLGTSWNEQFF.

The V call is TRBV9, the J call TRBJ2-3; 13 bases match TRBD2. Losses at the gene ends were 3 bases for V and 1 base for J; bases not matched to a gene: 11. The CDR3 is made up of 19 amino acids. In germline, CDR1 is SGDLS, CDR2 YYNGEE. The CDR3 sequence is CASSASTSGGFYGTDTQYF. CDR3 DNA sequence: TGTGCCAGCAGCGCATCGACTAGCGGGGGGTTTTATGGCACAGATACGCAGTATTTT.

The CDR3 DNA is TGTGCCAGCAGTGATCTTTTGCGGACAGGGGGCTACGAGCAGTACTTC. Encoded protein: CASSDLLRTGGYEQYF. The chain joins TRBV25-1 to TRBJ2-7, with 10 bases identical to TRBD1. V was pared by 3 bases and J by 3 bases, with 8 bases of the junction left unmatched. This CDR3 has 16 residues. Germline-derived CDR1 and CDR2 are MGHDK and SYGVNS.

This clonotype showed up just a few times. The V gene is TRBV20-1, the J gene TRBJ2-3, with TRBD2 identical over 9 bases. The CDR3 is 16 residues long. After removal of 4 bases from V and 5 bases from J, the junction contained 13 bases not matched to a gene. From germline, CDR1 is DFQATT and CDR2 SNEGSKA (reference sequence). As DNA, the CDR3 is TGCAGTGCTACGTGGGGGGCTAGCGGGGTCCTAGATACGCAGTATTTT. Translation: CSATWGASGVLDTQYF.

This clonotype was seen a few times. This chain links TRBV6-5 with TRBJ2-5; a weak D match, TRBD2 (6 bases). The germline gives CDR1 MNHEY, CDR2 SVGAGI. The CDR3 has 16 residues. V lost 0 bases to trimming and J lost 5 bases, with 16 bases between them. The CDR3 bases are TGTGCCAGCAGTTACTCTTCCACGGGGGTTTTCGAGACCCAGTACTTC. Protein: CASSYSSTGVFETQYF.